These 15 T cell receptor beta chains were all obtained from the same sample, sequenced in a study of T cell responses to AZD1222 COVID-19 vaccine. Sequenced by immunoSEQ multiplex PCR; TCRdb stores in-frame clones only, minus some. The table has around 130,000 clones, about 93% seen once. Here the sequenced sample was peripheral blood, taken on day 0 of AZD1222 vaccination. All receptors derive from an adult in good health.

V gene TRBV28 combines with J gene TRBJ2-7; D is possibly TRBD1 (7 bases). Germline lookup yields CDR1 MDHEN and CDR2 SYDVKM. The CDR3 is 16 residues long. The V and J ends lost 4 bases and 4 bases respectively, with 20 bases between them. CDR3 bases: TGTGCCAGCAGTTGGATAGGGGGCGGGGAACCTTACGAGCAGTACTTC. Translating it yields CASSWIGGGEPYEQYF. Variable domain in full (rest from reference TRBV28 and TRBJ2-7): DVKVTQSSRYLVKRTGEKVFLECVQDMDHENMFWYRQDPGLGLRLIYFSYDVKMKEKGDIPEGYSVSREKKERFSLILESASTNQTSMYLCASSWIGGGEPYEQYFGPGTRLTVT.

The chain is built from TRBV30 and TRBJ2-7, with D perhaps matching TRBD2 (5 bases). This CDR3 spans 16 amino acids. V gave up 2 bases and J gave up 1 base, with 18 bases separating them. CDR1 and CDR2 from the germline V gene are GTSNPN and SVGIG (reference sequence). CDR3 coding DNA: TGTGCCTGGAGTCACTCGGGTAGAGGGTTATCCTACGAGCAGTACTTC. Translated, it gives CAWSHSGRGLSYEQYF.

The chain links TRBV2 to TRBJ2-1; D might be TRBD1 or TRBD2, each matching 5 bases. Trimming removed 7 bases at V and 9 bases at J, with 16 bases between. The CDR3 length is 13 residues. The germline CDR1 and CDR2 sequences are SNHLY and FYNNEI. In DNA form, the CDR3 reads TGTGCCAGCAACTTCCGGGGACCCGGTGAGCAGTTCTTC. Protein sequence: CASNFRGPGEQFF.

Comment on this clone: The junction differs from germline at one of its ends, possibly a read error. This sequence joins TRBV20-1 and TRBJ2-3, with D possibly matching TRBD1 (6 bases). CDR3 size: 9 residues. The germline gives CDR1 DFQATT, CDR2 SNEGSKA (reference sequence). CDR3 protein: CRPRDILHF. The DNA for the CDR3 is TGCAGGCCCCGGGACATTCTCCATTTT.

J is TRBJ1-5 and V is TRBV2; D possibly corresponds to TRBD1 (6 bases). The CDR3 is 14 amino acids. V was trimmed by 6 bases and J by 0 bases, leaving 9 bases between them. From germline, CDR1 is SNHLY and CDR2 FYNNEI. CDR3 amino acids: CASRSGVSNQPQHF. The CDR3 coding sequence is TGTGCCAGCAGGTCAGGGGTTAGCAATCAGCCCCAGCATTTT.

CDR3 sequence reads: CASSLTAYEQYF. In DNA, the CDR3 is TGTGCCAGCAGCTTAACGGCCTACGAGCAGTACTTC. The chain links TRBV7-2 to TRBJ2-7; D gene uncertain. The CDR3 runs to 12 residues. Per germline, CDR1 SGHTA and CDR2 FQGNSA. The ends were cut back, 2 bases at V and 2 bases at J, with 4 bases in the middle.

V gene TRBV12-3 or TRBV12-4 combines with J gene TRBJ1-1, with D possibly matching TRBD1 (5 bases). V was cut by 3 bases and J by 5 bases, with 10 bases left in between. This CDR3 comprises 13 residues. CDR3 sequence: CASSLGGLTEAFF. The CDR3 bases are TGTGCCAGCAGTTTGGGGGGTCTTACTGAAGCTTTCTTT.

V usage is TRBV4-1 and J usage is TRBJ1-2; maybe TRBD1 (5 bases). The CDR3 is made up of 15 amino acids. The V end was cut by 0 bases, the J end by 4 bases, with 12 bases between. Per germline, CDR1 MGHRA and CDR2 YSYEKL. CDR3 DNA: TGCGCCAGCAGCCAAGATGCCGGGGGAGGCTATGGCTACACCTTC. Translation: CASSQDAGGGYGYTF.

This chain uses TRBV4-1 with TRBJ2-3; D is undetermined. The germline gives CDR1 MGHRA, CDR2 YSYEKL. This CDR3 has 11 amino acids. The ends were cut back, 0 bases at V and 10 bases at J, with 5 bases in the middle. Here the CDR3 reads CASSQDGPQYF. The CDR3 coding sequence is TGCGCCAGCAGCCAAGACGGTCCGCAGTATTTT.

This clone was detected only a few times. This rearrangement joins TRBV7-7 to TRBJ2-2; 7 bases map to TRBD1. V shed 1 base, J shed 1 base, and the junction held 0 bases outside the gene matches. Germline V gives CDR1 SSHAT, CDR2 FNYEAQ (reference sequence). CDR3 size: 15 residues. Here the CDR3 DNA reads TGTGCCAGCAGCTTAGGGGACAGGAACACCGGGGAGCTGTTTTTT. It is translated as CASSLGDRNTGELFF.

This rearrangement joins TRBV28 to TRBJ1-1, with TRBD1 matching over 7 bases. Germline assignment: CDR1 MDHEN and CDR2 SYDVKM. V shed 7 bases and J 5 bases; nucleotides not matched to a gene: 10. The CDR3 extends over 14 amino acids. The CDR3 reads CASTVTGVGTEAFF. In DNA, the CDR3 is TGTGCCAGCACCGTCACAGGGGTGGGTACTGAAGCTTTCTTT.

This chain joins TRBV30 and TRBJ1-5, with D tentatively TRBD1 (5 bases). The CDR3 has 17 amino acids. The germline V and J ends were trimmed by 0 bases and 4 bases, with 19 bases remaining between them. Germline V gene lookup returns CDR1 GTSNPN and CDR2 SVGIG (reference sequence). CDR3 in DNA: TGTGCCTGGAGTGTACAGCCCGGTGCAGGGTTTAATCAGCCCCAGCATTTT. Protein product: CAWSVQPGAGFNQPQHF.

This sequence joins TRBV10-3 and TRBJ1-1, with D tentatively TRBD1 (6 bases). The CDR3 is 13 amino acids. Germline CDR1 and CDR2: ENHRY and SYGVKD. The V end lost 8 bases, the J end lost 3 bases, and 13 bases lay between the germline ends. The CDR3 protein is CAIQGKLDTEAFF. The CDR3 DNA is TGTGCCATCCAGGGGAAGTTGGACACTGAAGCTTTCTTT.

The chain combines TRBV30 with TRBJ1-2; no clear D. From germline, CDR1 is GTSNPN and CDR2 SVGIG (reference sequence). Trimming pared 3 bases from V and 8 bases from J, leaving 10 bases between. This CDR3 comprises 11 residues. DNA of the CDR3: TGTGCCTGGAGGGACCTAGGGGGCTACACCTTC. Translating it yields CAWRDLGGYTF.

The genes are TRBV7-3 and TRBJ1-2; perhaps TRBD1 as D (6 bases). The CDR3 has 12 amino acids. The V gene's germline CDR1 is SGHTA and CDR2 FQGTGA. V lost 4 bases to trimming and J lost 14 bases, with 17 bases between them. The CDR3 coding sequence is TGTGCCAGCAGCTCCTCGACAGGTCCCAAAACCTTC. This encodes CASSSSTGPKTF.